This T cell receptor (beta chain) was captured in a study of Graves' ophthalmopathy and Graves' hyperthyroidism. The study, taken as a whole, reports: Most expanded thyroid clonotypes above 0.001 frequency also appeared in blood.

Regarding this clonotype: The antigen is undetermined.

RNA transcripts yielded amplified TCR beta CDR3 regions. Second-round multiplex PCR followed a first-round RT-PCR using HTBI primers. TCRdb processed the multiplex PCR reads anew with MiXCR; each CDR3 protein has one entry. The sample records about 740,000 distinct CDR3 sequences, approximately 40% being singletons. What was sequenced was peripheral blood. The TCR was taken from an adult man with Graves' ophthalmopathy.

This CDR3 reads CASSLQQGEQFF. Here the CDR3 DNA reads TGTGCCAGCAGCTTGCAGCAGGGTGAGCAGTTCTTC. The V gene is TRBV7-2, the J gene TRBJ2-7; D may be TRBD1 (5 bases). The end of the DNA fits TRBJ2-1 better, so the J call may be wrong. Germline V gene data show CDR1 as SGHTA and CDR2 as FQGNSA. This CDR3 has 12 amino acids.